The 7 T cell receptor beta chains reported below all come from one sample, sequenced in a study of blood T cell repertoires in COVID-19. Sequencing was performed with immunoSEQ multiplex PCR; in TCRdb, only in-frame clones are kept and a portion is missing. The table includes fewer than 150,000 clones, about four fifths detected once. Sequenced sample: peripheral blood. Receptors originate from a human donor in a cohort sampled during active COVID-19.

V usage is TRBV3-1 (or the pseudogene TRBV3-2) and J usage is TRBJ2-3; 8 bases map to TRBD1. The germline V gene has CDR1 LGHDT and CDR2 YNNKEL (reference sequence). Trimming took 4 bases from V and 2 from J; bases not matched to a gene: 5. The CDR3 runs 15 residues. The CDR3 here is CASSPRDRNTDTQYF. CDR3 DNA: TGTGCCAGCAGCCCACGGGACAGGAACACAGATACGCAGTATTTT.

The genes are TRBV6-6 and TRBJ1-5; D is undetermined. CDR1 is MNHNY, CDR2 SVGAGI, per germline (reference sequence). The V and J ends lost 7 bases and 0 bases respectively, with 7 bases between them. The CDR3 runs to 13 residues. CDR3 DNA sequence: TGTGCCAGCACCCCCCATAGCAATCAGCCCCAGCATTTT. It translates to CASTPHSNQPQHF.

The DNA for the CDR3 is TGTGCCAGCAGCCAAGATATGGGGACAGTTTTAAGGGGCTACGAGCAGTACTTC. Translating it yields CASSQDMGTVLRGYEQYF. V gene TRBV3-1 (or the pseudogene TRBV3-2) combines with J gene TRBJ2-7, with 7 bases matching TRBD1. Germline V lookup: CDR1 LGHDT, CDR2 YNNKEL (reference sequence). Trimming at V came to 0 bases and at J to 3 bases, leaving 14 bases not matched to a gene. The CDR3 has 18 amino acids.

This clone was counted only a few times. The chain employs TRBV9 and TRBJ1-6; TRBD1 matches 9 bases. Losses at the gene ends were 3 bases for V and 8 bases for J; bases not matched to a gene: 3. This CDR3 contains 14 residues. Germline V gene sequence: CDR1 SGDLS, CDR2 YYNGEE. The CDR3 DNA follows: TGTGCCAGCAGCGCCCGGACAGGGGATTCACCCCTCCACTTT. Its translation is CASSARTGDSPLHF.

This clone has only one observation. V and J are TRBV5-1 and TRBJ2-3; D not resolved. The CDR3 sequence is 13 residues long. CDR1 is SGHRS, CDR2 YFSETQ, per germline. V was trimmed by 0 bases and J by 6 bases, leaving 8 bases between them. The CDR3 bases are TGCGCCAGCAGCTTGGATCACTCCGATACGCAGTATTTT. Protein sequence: CASSLDHSDTQYF.

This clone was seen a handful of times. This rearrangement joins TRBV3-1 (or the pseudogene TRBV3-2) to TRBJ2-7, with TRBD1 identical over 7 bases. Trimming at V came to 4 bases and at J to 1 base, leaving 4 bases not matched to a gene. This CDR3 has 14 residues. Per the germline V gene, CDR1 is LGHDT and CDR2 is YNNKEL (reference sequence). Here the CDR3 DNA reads TGTGCCAGCAGCCGAGGGACAGATTCCTACGAGCAGTACTTC. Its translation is CASSRGTDSYEQYF.

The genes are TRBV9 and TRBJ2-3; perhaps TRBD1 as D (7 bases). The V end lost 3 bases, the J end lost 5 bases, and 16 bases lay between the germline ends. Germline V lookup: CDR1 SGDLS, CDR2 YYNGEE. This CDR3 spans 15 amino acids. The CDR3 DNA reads TGTGCCAGCAGCGGATACAGGGGCGGGGTAGATACGCAGTATTTT. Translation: CASSGYRGGVDTQYF.